The 15 T cell receptor beta chains given below trace back to one sample, sequenced in a study of memory CD4+ T cells and cytomegalovirus serostatus. Only in-frame clones appear in the TCRdb table, and some are missing; sequencing was by immunoSEQ multiplex PCR. Of roughly 45,000 clones in the sample, around 78% were seen once. The sort gate was single viable CD3+CD4+CD8-CD45RO+ cells for memory CD4+ T cells. The sequenced sample consisted of memory CD4+ T cells from blood. The receptors were gathered from an adult in good health and CMV-seronegative.

The rearrangement links TRBV4-3 to TRBJ2-2; D is ambiguous. The V and J ends lost 0 bases and 0 bases respectively, with 5 bases between them. CDR1 is LGHNA and CDR2 is YSLEER in the germline V gene. This CDR3 contains 15 residues. Written as DNA, the CDR3 is TGCGCCAGCAGCCAAGATTGGGCGAACACCGGGGAGCTGTTTTTT. Its protein is CASSQDWANTGELFF.

The chain has TRBV4-3 and TRBJ2-2; D unresolved. The germline gives CDR1 LGHNA, CDR2 YSLEER. V was trimmed by 0 bases and J by 6 bases, leaving 8 bases between them. This CDR3 comprises 14 residues. The CDR3 DNA reads as TGCGCCAGCAGCCAAGAAAGTTGGGCCGGGGAGCTGTTTTTT. This codes for CASSQESWAGELFF.

This chain links TRBV5-1 with TRBJ2-7, with 7 bases identical to TRBD1. The ends lost 0 bases at V and 2 bases at J; junction bases unmatched: 5. Germline lookup yields CDR1 SGHRS and CDR2 YFSETQ. The CDR3 covers 15 residues. This chain's CDR3 is CASSLGPGGPYEQYF. The CDR3 region has the DNA TGCGCCAGCAGCTTGGGGCCAGGGGGTCCCTACGAGCAGTACTTC.

This clone has just a few counts. The V and J genes are TRBV7-2 and TRBJ2-6; maybe TRBD2 (5 bases). There are 17 residues in the CDR3. Per the germline V gene, CDR1 is SGHTA and CDR2 is FQGNSA. Trimming cost V 4 bases and J 0 bases, with 13 bases left between them. This CDR3 is CASSSHGRDSGANVLTF. The CDR3 nucleotides read TGTGCCAGCAGCTCCCATGGACGGGACTCTGGGGCCAACGTCCTGACTTTC.

The rearrangement uses TRBV7-2 and TRBJ1-3; D gene unclear. This CDR3 has 16 residues. The germline V gene encodes CDR1 SGHTA and CDR2 FQGNSA. Trimming left V 5 bases short and J 3 bases short, with 17 bases between. The CDR3 nucleotides read TGTGCCAGCAGCCCCATGGGGAGGACCCTTGGAAACACCATATATTTT. Translated, it gives CASSPMGRTLGNTIYF.

The chain joins TRBV4-2 to TRBJ2-7, with 9 bases aligning to TRBD2. Unmatched junction bases numbered 6, after V lost 1 base and J lost 2 bases. CDR1 is LGHNA and CDR2 is YNFKEQ in the germline V gene. The CDR3 has 16 residues. The CDR3 is CASSQAVGGGAYEQYF. The CDR3 DNA is TGTGCCAGCAGCCAAGCTGTTGGCGGGGGGGCCTACGAGCAGTACTTC.

This rearrangement joins TRBV7-8 to TRBJ1-4, with no clear D. Germline CDR1 SGHVS, CDR2 FQNEAQ. This CDR3 has 15 amino acids. With 5 bases removed from V and 1 base from J, the gap between germline ends came to 11 bases. CDR3 nucleotide sequence: TGTGCCAGCAGCCTGCAAGGACGAACTAATGAAAAACTGTTTTTT. Translation: CASSLQGRTNEKLFF.

V gene TRBV7-3 combines with J gene TRBJ2-7, with a weak D call TRBD1 (5 bases). This CDR3 comprises 15 residues. From germline, CDR1 is SGHTA and CDR2 FQGTGA. Trimming pared 6 bases from V and 2 bases from J, leaving 17 bases between. The CDR3 DNA follows: TGTGCCAGCAGTCTCCGGGCAGGGATAGCCTACGAGCAGTACTTC. Its protein product is CASSLRAGIAYEQYF.

The chain has TRBV14 and TRBJ2-5, with a tentative D call TRBD2 (6 bases). Germline assignment: CDR1 SGHDN and CDR2 FVKESK. Trimming cost V 4 bases and J 6 bases, with 9 bases left between them. The CDR3 spans 12 residues. The chain's CDR3 is CASSRGRKTQYF. The CDR3 DNA reads TGTGCCAGCAGCCGAGGGAGGAAGACCCAGTACTTC.

Concerning this clone itself: Compared with germline, one end of the junction differs, possibly owing to a read error. CDR3 region: CASSLTLAPGETQYF. CDR3 nucleotides: TGTGCCAGCAGTTTAACCCTAGCTCCTGGCGAGACCCAGTACTTC. The rearrangement uses TRBV7-3 and TRBJ2-5, with TRBD2 as a possible D gene (5 bases). The CDR3 covers 15 residues. CDR1 and CDR2 (germline): SGHTA, FQGTGA. Combining the CDR3 with reference TRBV7-3 and TRBJ2-5 gives the whole variable domain GAGVSQTPSNKVTEKGKYVELRCDPISGHTALYWYRQSLGQGPEFLIYFQGTGAADDSGLPNDRFFAVRPEGSVSTLKIQRTERGDSAVYLCASSLTLAPGETQYFGPGTRLLVL.

The chain links TRBV4-3 to TRBJ2-3; possibly TRBD1 or TRBD2 for D (6 bases each). Trimming cost V 10 bases and J 0 bases, with 23 bases left between them. Germline assignment: CDR1 LGHNA and CDR2 YSLEER. The CDR3 runs 17 residues. The CDR3: CATSRVRTGASTDTQYF. CDR3 coding DNA: TGCGCCACCTCCAGGGTTAGGACGGGGGCCAGCACAGATACGCAGTATTTT.

This clone was seen more than once but under ten times. The chain uses TRBV4-2 and TRBJ1-1, with D possibly being TRBD1 (6 bases). The CDR3 length is 14 residues. CDR1 is LGHNA, CDR2 YNFKEQ, per germline. Between the trimmed V and J ends, which lost 0 bases and 2 bases, there was a span of 7 bases. CDR3 DNA: TGTGCCAGCAGCCAAGACGGGACAAACACTGAAGCTTTCTTT. Protein product: CASSQDGTNTEAFF.

This clone showed up just a few times. The V gene is TRBV6-1, the J gene TRBJ1-1, with D unresolved. V was clipped by 0 bases and J by 10 bases, with 12 bases between them. Looked up from germline, CDR1 is MNHNS and CDR2 is SASEGT. The CDR3 has 13 residues. The CDR3 bases are TGTGCCAGCAGTGAAGCCCAAACAAGTGGAGCTTTCTTT. Residues: CASSEAQTSGAFF.

The chain links TRBV10-3 to TRBJ2-3; TRBD1 is a possible D gene (5 bases). V shed 4 bases and J shed 2 bases, with 10 bases lying between them. The CDR3 sequence is 14 residues long. Germline V gene sequence: CDR1 ENHRY, CDR2 SYGVKD. DNA for the CDR3: TGTGCCATCAGTGTGGGGCACACCACAGATACGCAGTATTTT. It encodes CAISVGHTTDTQYF.

This sequence joins TRBV11-3 and TRBJ2-7; 8 bases are a match to TRBD1. Germline V gene lookup returns CDR1 SGHNT and CDR2 YENEEA. V lost 5 bases and J lost 4; bases outside the gene matches: 16. The CDR3 sequence is 17 residues long. CDR3 sequence: CASSTGGSWRVRYEQYF. The CDR3 coding sequence is TGTGCCAGCAGCACAGGGGGGAGCTGGCGGGTCCGTTACGAGCAGTACTTC.